This entry lists 5 T cell receptor beta chains sequenced from one sample in a study of blood T cell repertoires in COVID-19. Produced via immunoSEQ multiplex PCR; TCRdb's table is partial and in-frame only. This sample yields about 290,000 clones, of which 85% are seen a single time; around 4.2% belongs to the top ten. The sequencing sample was made of peripheral blood. The receptors were gathered from a woman aged 45-65 years with active or convalescent COVID-19.

The chain joins TRBV3-1 (or the pseudogene TRBV3-2) to TRBJ1-2; D is unresolved. V was shortened by 2 bases and J by 1 base, with 8 bases between the two germline ends. In germline, CDR1 is LGHDT, CDR2 YNNKEL (reference sequence). The CDR3 is 14 amino acids. The CDR3: CASSQLQINYGYTF. The CDR3, as DNA: TGTGCCAGCAGCCAACTACAGATTAACTATGGCTACACCTTC.

CDR3 sequence reads: CASSPQGATNTGELFF. In DNA, the CDR3 is TGTGCCAGCAGTCCCCAGGGGGCCACGAACACCGGGGAGCTGTTTTTT. The chain is built from TRBV2 and TRBJ2-2; 8 positions match TRBD1. Germline CDR1 and CDR2: SNHLY and FYNNEI. Unmatched junction bases numbered 5, after V lost 5 bases and J lost 0 bases. This CDR3 comprises 16 residues.

This chain uses TRBV28 with TRBJ1-2; 7 bases map to TRBD1. Germline CDR1 and CDR2: MDHEN and SYDVKM. After removal of 3 bases from V and 8 bases from J, the junction contained 9 bases not matched to a gene. The CDR3 contains 14 residues. The CDR3 sequence is CASSFQTGIEGYTF. The CDR3 nucleotides read TGTGCCAGCAGTTTCCAGACAGGGATAGAAGGCTACACCTTC.

V usage is TRBV3-1 (or the pseudogene TRBV3-2) and J usage is TRBJ2-2, with TRBD2 matching 8 bases. The CDR3 is made up of 16 amino acids. The junction had 9 bases not matched to a gene; V was cut back by 4 bases and J by 5 bases. Germline CDR1 LGHDT, CDR2 YNNKEL (reference sequence). CDR3 nucleotides: TGTGCCAGCAGCCTGCTCGGCGGGAGGAGTACCGGGGAGCTGTTTTTT. Its protein product is CASSLLGGRSTGELFF.

This chain uses TRBV5-1 with TRBJ2-5; D is uncertain. V was shortened by 0 bases and J by 1 base, with 4 bases between the two germline ends. Germline V gives CDR1 SGHRS, CDR2 YFSETQ. There are 13 residues in the CDR3. This chain's CDR3 is CASSLDFQETQYF. The CDR3 bases are TGCGCCAGCAGCTTGGACTTCCAAGAGACCCAGTACTTC.